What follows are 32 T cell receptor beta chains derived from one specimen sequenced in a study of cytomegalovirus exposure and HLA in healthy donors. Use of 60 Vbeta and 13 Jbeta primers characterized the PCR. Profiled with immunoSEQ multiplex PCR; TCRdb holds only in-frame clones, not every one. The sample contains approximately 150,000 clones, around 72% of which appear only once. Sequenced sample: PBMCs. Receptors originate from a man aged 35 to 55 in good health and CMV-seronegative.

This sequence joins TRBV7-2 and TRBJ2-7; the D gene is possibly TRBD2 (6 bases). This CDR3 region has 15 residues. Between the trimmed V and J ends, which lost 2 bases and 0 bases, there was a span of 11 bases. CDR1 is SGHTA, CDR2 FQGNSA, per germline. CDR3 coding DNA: TGTGCCAGCAGCTTATCTGGGGGGAGCTCCTACGAGCAGTACTTC. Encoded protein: CASSLSGGSSYEQYF. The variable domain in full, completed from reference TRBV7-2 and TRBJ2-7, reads GAGVSQSPSNKVTEKGKDVELRCDPISGHTALYWYRQSLGQGLEFLIYFQGNSAPDKSGLPSDRFSAERTGGSVSTLTIQRTQQEDSAVYLCASSLSGGSSYEQYFGPGTRLTVT.

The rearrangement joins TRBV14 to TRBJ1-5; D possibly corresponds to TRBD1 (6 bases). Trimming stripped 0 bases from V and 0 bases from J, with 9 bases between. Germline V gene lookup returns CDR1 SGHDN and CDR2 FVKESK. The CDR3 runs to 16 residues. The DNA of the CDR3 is TGTGCCAGCAGCCAAGAAGACAGGAGTAGCAATCAGCCCCAGCATTTT. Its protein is CASSQEDRSSNQPQHF.

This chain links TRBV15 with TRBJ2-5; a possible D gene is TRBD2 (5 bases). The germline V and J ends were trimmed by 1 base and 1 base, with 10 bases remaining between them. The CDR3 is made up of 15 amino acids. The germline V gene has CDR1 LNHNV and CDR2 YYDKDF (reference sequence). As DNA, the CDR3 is TGTGCCACCAGCAGAGGGGCGGAGGCCCAAGAGACCCAGTACTTC. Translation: CATSRGAEAQETQYF.

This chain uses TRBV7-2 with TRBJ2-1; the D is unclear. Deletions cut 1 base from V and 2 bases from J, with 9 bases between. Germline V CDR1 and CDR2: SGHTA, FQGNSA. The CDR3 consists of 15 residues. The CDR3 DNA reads TGTGCCAGCAGCTTAGTGGCAGTCACCTACAATGAGCAGTTCTTC. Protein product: CASSLVAVTYNEQFF.

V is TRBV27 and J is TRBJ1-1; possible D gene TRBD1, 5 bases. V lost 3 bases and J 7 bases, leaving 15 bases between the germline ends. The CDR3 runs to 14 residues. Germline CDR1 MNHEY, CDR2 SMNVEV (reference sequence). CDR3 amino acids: CASSFSGLNGEAFF. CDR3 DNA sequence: TGTGCCAGCAGTTTTTCAGGGTTGAACGGTGAAGCTTTCTTT.

The CDR3 reads CASRRPRELHEKLFF. The CDR3, as DNA: TGTGCCAGCCGCCGGCCGAGGGAGTTGCATGAAAAACTGTTTTTT. J is TRBJ1-4 and V is TRBV28, with D unresolved. The germline gives CDR1 MDHEN, CDR2 SYDVKM. V was shortened by 8 bases and J by 6 bases, with 19 bases between the two germline ends. The CDR3 covers 15 residues.

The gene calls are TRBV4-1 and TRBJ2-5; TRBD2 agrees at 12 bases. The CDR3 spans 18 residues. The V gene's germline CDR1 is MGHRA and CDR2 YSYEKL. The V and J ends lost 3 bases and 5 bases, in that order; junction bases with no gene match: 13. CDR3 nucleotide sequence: TGCGCCAGCAGCCAGGAACTAGCGGGAGGCCCCTTGGCTGAGACCCAGTACTTC. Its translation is CASSQELAGGPLAETQYF.

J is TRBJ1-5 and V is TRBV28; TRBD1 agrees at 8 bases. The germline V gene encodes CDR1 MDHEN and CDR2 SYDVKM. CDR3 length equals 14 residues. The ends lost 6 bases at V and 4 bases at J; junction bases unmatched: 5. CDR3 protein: CASRQGGWNQPQHF. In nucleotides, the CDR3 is TGTGCCAGCAGACAGGGGGGATGGAATCAGCCCCAGCATTTT.

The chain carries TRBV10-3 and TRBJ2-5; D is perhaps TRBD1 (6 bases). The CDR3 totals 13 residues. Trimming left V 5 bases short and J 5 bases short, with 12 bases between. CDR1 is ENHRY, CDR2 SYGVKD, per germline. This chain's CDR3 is CAISRQEHETQYF. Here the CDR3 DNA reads TGTGCCATCAGTCGACAGGAGCACGAGACCCAGTACTTC.

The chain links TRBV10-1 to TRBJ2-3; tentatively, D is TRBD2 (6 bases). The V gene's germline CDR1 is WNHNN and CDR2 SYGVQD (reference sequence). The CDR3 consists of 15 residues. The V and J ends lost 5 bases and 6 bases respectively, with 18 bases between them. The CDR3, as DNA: TGCGCCAGCAGTCGAGGGACTCTAGATAGTGATACGCAGTATTTT. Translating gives CASSRGTLDSDTQYF.

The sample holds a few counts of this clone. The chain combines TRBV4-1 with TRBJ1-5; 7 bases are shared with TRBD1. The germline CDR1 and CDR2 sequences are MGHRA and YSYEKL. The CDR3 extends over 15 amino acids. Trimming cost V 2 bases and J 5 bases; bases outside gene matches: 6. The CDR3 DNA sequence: TGCGCCAGCAGCCAAACTAGGGGGCTCTATCAGCCCCAGCATTTT. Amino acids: CASSQTRGLYQPQHF.

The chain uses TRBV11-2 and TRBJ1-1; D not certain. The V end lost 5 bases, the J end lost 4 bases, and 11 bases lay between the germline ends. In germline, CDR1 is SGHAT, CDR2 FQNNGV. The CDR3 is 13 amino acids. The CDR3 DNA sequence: TGTGCCAGCAGCCCCCCTGGCGGCACTGAAGCTTTCTTT. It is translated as CASSPPGGTEAFF.

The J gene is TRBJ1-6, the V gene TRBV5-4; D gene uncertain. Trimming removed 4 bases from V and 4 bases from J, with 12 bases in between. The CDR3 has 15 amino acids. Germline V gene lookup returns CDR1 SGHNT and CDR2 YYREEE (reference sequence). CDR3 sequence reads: CASSPRLGYNSPLHF. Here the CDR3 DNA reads TGTGCCAGCAGCCCCCGTCTCGGGTATAATTCACCCCTCCACTTT.

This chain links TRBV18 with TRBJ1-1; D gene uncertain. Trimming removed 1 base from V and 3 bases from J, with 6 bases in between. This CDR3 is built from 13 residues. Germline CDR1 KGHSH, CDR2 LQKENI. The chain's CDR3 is CASSPRGDTEAFF. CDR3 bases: TGTGCCAGCTCACCACGCGGAGACACTGAAGCTTTCTTT.

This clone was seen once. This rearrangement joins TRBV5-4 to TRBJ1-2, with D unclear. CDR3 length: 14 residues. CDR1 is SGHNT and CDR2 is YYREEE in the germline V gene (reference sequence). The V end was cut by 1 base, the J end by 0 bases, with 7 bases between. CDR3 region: CASSLPQSNYGYTF. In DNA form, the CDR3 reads TGTGCCAGCAGCTTGCCCCAATCTAACTATGGCTACACCTTC.

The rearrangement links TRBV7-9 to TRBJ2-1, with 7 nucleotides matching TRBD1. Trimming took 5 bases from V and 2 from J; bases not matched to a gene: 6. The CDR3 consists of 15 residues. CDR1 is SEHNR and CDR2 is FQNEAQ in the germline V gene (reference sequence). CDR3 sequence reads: CASSKVDRPYNEQFF. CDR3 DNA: TGTGCCAGCAGCAAGGTGGACAGGCCCTACAATGAGCAGTTCTTC.

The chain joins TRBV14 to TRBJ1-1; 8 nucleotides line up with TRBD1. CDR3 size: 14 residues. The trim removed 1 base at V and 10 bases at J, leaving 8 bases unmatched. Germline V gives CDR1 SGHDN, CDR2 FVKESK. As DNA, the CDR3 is TGTGCCAGCAGCCAAGCTAGACAGGGGATGGGAGCTTTCTTT. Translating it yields CASSQARQGMGAFF.

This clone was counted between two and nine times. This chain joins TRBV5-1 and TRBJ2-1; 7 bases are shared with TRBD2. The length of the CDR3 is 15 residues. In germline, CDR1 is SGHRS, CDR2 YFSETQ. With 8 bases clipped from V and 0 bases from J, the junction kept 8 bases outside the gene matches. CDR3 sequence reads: CARRWGGVSYNEQFF. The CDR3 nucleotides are TGCGCCAGGAGGTGGGGGGGGGTCTCCTACAATGAGCAGTTCTTC. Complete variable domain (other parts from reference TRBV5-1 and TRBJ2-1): KAGVTQTPRYLIKTRGQQVTLSCSPISGHRSVSWYQQTPGQGLQFLFEYFSETQRNKGNFPGRFSGRQFSNSRSEMNVSTLELGDSALYLCARRWGGVSYNEQFFGPGTRLTVL.

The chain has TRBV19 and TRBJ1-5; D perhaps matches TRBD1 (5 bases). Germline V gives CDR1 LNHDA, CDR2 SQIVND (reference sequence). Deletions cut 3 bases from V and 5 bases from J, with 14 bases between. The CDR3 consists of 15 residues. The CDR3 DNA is TGTGCCAGTAGTATCCTCCCTGGGGGGGATCAGCCCCAGCATTTT. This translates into CASSILPGGDQPQHF.

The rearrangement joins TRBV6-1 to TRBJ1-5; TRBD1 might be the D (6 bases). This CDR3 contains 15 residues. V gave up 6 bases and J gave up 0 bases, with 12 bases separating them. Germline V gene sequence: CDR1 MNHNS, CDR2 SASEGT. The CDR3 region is CASRLRTDSNQPQHF. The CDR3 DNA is TGTGCCAGCAGACTCCGGACAGATAGCAATCAGCCCCAGCATTTT.

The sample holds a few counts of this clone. The CDR3 DNA sequence: TGTGCCAGCAGAGTCCCGGGGGAGTTGAACACTGAAGCTTTCTTT. This codes for CASRVPGELNTEAFF. This rearrangement joins TRBV6-5 to TRBJ1-1; D is perhaps TRBD1 (5 bases). V lost 6 bases and J 0 bases, leaving 14 bases between the germline ends. The length of the CDR3 is 15 residues. The germline CDR1 and CDR2 sequences are MNHEY and SVGAGI.

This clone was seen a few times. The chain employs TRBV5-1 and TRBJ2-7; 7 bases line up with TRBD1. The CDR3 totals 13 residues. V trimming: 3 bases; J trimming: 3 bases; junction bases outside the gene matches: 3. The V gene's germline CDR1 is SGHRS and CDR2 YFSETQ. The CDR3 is CASSSNRGYEQYF. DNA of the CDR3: TGCGCCAGCAGCTCAAACAGGGGCTACGAGCAGTACTTC.

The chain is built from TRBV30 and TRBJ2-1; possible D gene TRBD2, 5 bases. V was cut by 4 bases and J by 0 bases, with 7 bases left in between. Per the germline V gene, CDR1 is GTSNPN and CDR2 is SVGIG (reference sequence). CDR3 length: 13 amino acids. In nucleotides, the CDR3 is TGTGCCTGGAAAGGAGGCTCCTACAATGAGCAGTTCTTC. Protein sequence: CAWKGGSYNEQFF. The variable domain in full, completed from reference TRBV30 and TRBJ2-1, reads SQTIHQWPATLVQPVGSPLSLECTVEGTSNPNLYWYRQAAGRGLQLLFYSVGIGQISSEVPQNLSASRPQDRQFILSSKKLLLSDSGFYLCAWKGGSYNEQFFGPGTRLTVL.

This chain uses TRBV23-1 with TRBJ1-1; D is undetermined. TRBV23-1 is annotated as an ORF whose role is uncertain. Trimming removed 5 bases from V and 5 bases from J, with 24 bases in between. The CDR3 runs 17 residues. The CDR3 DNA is TGCGCCAGCAGTAGCGGTCCTTCGACCGACTGGGGTACTGAAGCTTTCTTT. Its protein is CASSSGPSTDWGTEAFF.

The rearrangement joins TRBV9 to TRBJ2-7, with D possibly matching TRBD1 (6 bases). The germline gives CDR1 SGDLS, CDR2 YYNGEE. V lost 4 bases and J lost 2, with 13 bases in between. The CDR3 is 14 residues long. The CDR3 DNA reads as TGTGCCAGCAGCCTAGGACAGTCTGCCTACGAGCAGTACTTC. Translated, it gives CASSLGQSAYEQYF.

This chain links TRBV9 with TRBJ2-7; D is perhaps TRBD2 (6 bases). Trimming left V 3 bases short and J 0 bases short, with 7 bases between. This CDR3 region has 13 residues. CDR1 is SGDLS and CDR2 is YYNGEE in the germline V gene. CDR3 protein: CASSGRDSYEQYF. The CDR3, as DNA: TGTGCCAGCAGCGGGAGGGACTCCTACGAGCAGTACTTC.

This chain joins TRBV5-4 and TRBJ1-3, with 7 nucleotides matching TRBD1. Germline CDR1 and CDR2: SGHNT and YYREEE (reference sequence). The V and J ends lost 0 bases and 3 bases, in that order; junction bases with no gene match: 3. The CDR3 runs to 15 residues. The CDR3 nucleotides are TGTGCCAGCAGCTTGGAGGGGACAGTTGGAAACACCATATATTTT. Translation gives CASSLEGTVGNTIYF.

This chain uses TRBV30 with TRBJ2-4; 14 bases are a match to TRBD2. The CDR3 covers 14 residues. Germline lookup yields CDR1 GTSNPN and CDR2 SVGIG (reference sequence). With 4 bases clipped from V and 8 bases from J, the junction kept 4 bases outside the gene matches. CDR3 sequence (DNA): TGTGCCTGGATGGGGACTAGCGGGAGTTACATTCAGTACTTC. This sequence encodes CAWMGTSGSYIQYF.

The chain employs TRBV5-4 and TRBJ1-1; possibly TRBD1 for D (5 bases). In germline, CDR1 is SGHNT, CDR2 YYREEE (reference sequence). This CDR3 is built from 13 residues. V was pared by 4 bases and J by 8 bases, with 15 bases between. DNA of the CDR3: TGTGCCAGCAGCCGCGACATGGGGGGGGAAGCTTTCTTT. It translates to CASSRDMGGEAFF.

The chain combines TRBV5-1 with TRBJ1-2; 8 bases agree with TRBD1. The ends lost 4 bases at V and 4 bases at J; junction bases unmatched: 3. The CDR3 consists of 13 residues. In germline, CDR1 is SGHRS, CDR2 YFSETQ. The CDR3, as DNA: TGCGCCAGCAGCATGGGACAGGTCTATGGCTACACCTTC. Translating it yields CASSMGQVYGYTF. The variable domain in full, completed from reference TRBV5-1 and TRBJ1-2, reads KAGVTQTPRYLIKTRGQQVTLSCSPISGHRSVSWYQQTPGQGLQFLFEYFSETQRNKGNFPGRFSGRQFSNSRSEMNVSTLELGDSALYLCASSMGQVYGYTFGSGTRLTVV.

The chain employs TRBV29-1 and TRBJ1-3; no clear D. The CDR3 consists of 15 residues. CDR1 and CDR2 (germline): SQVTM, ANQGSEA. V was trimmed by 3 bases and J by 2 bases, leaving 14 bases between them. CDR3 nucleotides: TGCAGCGTTGAGGAGGGTCCATTAGCTGGAAACACCATATATTTT. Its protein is CSVEEGPLAGNTIYF.

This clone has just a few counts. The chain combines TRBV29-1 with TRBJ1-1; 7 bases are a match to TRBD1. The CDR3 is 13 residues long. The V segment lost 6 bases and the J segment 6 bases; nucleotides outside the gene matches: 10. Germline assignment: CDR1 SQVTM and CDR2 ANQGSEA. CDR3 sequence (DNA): TGCAGCGTCAGAACAGGGGATTGGGCTGAAGCTTTCTTT. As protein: CSVRTGDWAEAFF.